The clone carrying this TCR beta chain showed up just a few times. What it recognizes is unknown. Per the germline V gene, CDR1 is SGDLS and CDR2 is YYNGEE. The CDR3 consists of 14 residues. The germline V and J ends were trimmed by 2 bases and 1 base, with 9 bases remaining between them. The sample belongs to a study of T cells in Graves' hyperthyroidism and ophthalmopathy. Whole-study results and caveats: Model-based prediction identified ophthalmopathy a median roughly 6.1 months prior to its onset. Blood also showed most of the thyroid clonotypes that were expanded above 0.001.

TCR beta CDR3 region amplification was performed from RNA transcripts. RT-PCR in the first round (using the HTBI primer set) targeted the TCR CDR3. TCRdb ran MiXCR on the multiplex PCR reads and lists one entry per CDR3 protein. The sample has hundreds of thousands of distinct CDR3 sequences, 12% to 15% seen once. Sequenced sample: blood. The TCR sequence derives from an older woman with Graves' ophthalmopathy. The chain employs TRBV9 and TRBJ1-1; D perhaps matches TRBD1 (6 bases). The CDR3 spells CASSVLQGNTEAFF. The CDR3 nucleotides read TGTGCCAGCAGCGTCCTACAGGGGAACACTGAAGCTTTCTTT. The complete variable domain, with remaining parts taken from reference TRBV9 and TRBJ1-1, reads DSGVTQTPKHLITATGQRVTLRCSPRSGDLSVYWYQQSLDQGLQFLIQYYNGEERAKGNILERFSAQQFPDLHSELNLSSLELGDSALYFCASSVLQGNTEAFFGQGTRLTVV.